This T cell receptor beta chain was found in a study of OX40 agonist ivuxolimab in advanced cancers. Measured with immunoSEQ multiplex PCR; TCRdb has only the in-frame clones, and not every one. The table shows 70,000 to 95,000 clones, with about nine tenths occurring only once. V was trimmed by 0 bases and J by 2 bases, leaving 8 bases between them. This CDR3 contains 14 residues. Germline V gene data show CDR1 as SGDLS and CDR2 as YYNGEE. This clonotype originated in an adult with an advanced solid tumor such as melanoma, head and neck, liver or kidney cancer. Sequences were derived from CD4+ or CD8+ T cells sorted from blood, sampled in a trial of the OX40 agonist ivuxolimab. This rearrangement joins TRBV9 to TRBJ1-2; D remains ambiguous. The CDR3 DNA sequence: TGTGCCAGCAGCGTAGGTGTAGGGAACTATGGCTACACCTTC. Its translation is CASSVGVGNYGYTF.